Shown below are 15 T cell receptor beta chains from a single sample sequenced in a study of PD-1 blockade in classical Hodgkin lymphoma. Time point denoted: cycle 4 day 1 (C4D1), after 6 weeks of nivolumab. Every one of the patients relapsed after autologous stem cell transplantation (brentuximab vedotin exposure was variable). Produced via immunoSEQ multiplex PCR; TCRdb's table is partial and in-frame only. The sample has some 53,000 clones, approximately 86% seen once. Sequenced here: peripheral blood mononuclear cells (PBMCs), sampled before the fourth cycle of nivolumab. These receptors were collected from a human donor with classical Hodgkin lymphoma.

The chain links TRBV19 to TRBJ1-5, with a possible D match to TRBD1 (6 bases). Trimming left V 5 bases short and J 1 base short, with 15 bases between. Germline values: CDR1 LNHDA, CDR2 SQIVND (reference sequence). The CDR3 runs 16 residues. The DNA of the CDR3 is TGTGCCAGTAGTCCTAACAGGGTTCTCAGCAATCAGCCCCAGCATTTT. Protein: CASSPNRVLSNQPQHF. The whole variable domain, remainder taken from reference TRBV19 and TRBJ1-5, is DGGITQSPKYLFRKEGQNVTLSCEQNLNHDAMYWYRQDPGQGLRLIYYSQIVNDFQKGDIAEGYSVSREKKESFPLTVTSAQKNPTAFYLCASSPNRVLSNQPQHFGDGTRLSIL.

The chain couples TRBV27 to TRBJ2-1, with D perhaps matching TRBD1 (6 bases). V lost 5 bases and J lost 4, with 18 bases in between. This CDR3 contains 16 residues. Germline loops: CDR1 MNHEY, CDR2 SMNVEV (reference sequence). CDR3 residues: CASSPPPGHEYNEQFF. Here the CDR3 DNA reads TGTGCCAGCAGTCCCCCCCCGGGACACGAATACAATGAGCAGTTCTTC.

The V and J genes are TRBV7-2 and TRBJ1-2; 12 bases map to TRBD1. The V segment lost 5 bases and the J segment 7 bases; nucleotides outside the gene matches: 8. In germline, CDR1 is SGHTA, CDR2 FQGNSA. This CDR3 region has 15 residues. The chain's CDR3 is CASSTPGQGAFGYTF. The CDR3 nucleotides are TGTGCCAGCAGCACTCCGGGACAGGGGGCTTTTGGCTACACCTTC.

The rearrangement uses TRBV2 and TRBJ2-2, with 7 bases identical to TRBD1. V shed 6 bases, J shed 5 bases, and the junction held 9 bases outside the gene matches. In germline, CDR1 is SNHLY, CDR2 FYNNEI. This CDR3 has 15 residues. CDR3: CASRGQTGKTGELFF. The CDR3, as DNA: TGTGCCAGCAGGGGACAGACAGGGAAGACCGGGGAGCTGTTTTTT.

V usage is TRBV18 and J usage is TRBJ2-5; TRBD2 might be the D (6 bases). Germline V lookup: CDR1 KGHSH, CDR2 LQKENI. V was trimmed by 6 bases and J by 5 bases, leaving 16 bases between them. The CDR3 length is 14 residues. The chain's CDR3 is CASSRGQAGETQYF. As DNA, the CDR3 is TGTGCCAGCTCCCGAGGACAAGCGGGCGAGACCCAGTACTTC.

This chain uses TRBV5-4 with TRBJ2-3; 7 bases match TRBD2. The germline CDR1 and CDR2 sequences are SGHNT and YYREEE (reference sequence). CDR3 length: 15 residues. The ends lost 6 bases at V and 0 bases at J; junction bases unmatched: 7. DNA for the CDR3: TGTGCCAGCAAGACCGGGGGGACTAGCACAGATACGCAGTATTTT. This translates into CASKTGGTSTDTQYF.

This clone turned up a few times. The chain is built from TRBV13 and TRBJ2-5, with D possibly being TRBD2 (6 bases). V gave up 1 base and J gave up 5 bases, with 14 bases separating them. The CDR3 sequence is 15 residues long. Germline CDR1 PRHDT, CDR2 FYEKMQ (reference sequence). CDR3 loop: CASSLVASRGETQYF. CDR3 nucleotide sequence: TGTGCCAGCAGCTTAGTGGCTAGCCGGGGGGAGACCCAGTACTTC.

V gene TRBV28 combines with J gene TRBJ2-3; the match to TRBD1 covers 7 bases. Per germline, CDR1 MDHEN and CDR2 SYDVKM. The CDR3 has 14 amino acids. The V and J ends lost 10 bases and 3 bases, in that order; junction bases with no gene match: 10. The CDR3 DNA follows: TGTGCCATAGAAGACAGGGAGTGGACAGATACGCAGTATTTT. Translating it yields CAIEDREWTDTQYF.

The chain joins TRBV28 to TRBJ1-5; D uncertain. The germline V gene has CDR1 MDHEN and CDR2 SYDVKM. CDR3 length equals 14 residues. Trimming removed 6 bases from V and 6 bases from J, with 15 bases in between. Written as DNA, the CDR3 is TGTGCCAGCAGCCCGACTGTGGGAGGTCAGCCCCAGCATTTT. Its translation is CASSPTVGGQPQHF.

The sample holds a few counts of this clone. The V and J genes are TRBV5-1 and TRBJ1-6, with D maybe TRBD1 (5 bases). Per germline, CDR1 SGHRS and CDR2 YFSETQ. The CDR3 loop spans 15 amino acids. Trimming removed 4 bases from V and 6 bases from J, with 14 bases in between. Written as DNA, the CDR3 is TGCGCCAGCAGCCCTCCCGGGGGAACTAATTCACCCCTCCACTTT. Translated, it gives CASSPPGGTNSPLHF.

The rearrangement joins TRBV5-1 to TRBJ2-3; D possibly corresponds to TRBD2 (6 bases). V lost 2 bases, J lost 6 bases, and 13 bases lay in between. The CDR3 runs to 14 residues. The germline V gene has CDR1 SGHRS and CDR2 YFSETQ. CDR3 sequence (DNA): TGCGCCAGCAGCTTCGGAGGGGTTCGTGATACGCAGTATTTT. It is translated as CASSFGGVRDTQYF. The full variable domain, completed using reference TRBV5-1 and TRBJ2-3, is KAGVTQTPRYLIKTRGQQVTLSCSPISGHRSVSWYQQTPGQGLQFLFEYFSETQRNKGNFPGRFSGRQFSNSRSEMNVSTLELGDSALYLCASSFGGVRDTQYFGPGTRLTVL.

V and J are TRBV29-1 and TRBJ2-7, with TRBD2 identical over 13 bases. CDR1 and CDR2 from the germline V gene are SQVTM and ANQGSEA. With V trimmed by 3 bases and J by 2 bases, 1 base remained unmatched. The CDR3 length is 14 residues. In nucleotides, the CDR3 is TGCAGCGTTGAGGGACTAGCGGGGCCCTACGAGCAGTACTTC. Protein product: CSVEGLAGPYEQYF.

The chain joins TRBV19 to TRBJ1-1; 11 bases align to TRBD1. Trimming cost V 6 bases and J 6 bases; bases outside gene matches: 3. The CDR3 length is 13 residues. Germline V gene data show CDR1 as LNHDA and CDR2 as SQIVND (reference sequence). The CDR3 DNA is TGTGCCAGTAGACCGGACAGGGGGCCTGAAGCTTTCTTT. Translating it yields CASRPDRGPEAFF.

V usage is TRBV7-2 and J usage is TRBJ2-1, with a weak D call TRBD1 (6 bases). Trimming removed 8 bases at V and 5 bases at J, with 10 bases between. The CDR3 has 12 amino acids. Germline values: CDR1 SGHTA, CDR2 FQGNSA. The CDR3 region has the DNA TGTGCCAGCGGACAGACCCACAATGAGCAGTTCTTC. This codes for CASGQTHNEQFF.

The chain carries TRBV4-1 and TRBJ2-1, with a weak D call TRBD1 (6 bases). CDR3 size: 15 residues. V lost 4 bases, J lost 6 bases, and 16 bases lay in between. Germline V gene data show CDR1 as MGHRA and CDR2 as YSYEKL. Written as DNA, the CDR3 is TGCGCCAGCAGCCCTAGGGGGACACTCTTCAATGAGCAGTTCTTC. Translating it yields CASSPRGTLFNEQFF.